Below, one T cell receptor (beta chain) is given with its context. Its antigen has not been determined. The data derive from a study of cytomegalovirus exposure and HLA in healthy donors (TCRdb year 2017). In terms of the full investigation: In an earlier analysis of approximately 640 of the donors, less than 350 Gb of sequence data and 117 million unique TCR beta sequences from some 170 million T cells were reported. An earlier analysis of roughly 600 of the donors used high-throughput TCR beta sequencing to judge whether each TCR beta V gene segment behaved as functional or pseudogenic. Of the approximately 400 genotyped donors, 65% to 90% were placed in the genetic ancestry cluster associated with self-reported Caucasian donors. Around 320 gigabases of sequencing data and approximately 93 million unique TCR sequences were included in an early release covering around 650 HLA-typed donors. All discovery cohort repertoires had been generated on a single sequencing platform. The study aimed to test whether signatures of past pathogen exposure could be identified by cataloging public T cell receptors. A few DR-DQ haplotypes were treated as single units for association and clustering because of strong linkage in the cohort. The number of typed donors differed by locus: about 629-630 for A, B, C, DRB1 and DQB1; approximately 540 for DQA1; 606 for DPA1; and around 490 for DPB1. On average, around 240,000 unique TCR beta nucleotide sequences were sequenced per donor among about 400 genotyped donors of the cohort, with roughly 18% of those sequences being non-productive. The later analysis used no new phenotypic data to find candidate immune exposures, relying instead on TCR beta sequences and their occurrence across donors. In a later genetic analysis, genome-wide SNP genotypes for about three fifths of the 666 donors were used, and that subset was treated as a discovery cohort. To study patterns of TCR occurrence, a later analysis re-analyzed previously published TCR beta repertoires from 550 to 800 donors and added high-resolution HLA genotyping. Both class I and class II loci were covered by HLA typing, at four-digit resolution. Along with the 666-subject first cohort, a separate validation cohort of more than 90 different subjects was used. To predict cytomegalovirus infection status, the study brought together high-throughput TCR immunosequencing, statistical association of individual TCRs with disease status, and machine learning. The study profiled the T cell repertoires of approximately 700 subjects by immunosequencing and related them to cytomegalovirus serostatus. Donor age, sex, ethnicity and CMV serostatus were compiled alongside the repertoire data.

The cohort comprised some 680 healthy bone marrow donors. Cohort members were all nominally healthy when sampled, although unrecorded immune exposures were likely present. The donor tested CMV seronegative and was one of the 352 seronegative cohort members. Each donor provided a peripheral blood sample, and peripheral blood mononuclear cells were used for TCR beta sequencing. The Qiagen DNeasy Blood Extraction Kit was used to extract genomic DNA from the blood cell samples. General conclusions and limits of the study: Roughly uniform sequencing depth across donors was assumed in presence/absence analyses, although this assumption may not hold. A group of highly shared sequence variants was considered likely to be a technical artifact of the sequencing pipeline. In a later analysis, TCR association rates were found to vary across HLA loci, with the most associated TCRs seen for DRB1 alleles and the fewest for HLA-C alleles. In both the original and validation cohorts, the classifier was reported to diagnose cytomegalovirus status with high specificity and sensitivity. The 87-base-pair reads could not distinguish some IMGT-functional V segments, including TRBV6-2 and TRBV6-3, so those segments were excluded. A later analysis associated about 16,000 TCR beta sequences with specific HLA alleles at a false discovery rate of 0.05. Assigning TCR associations to individual alleles was difficult when HLA alleles, especially DR and DQ, strongly co-occurred. In vitro tests confirmed that a few of the cytomegalovirus-associated TCR beta chains recognize cytomegalovirus antigens. The earlier analysis of 587 of the donors excluded some 15 rarely observed V segments, including chromosome 9 orphons, because counts were too low. Several of the top co-occurrence clusters appeared to be linked to parvovirus B19, influenza, CMV and Epstein-Barr virus, according to a later analysis. Across donors, most TCR sequences were observed very rarely, whereas some public TCRs were present in many individuals. In a later analysis, HLA-associated TCR beta chains showed more clonal expansion and lower generation probabilities than non-associated chains that were equally common. According to the authors, the approach could potentially be generalized to other disease states and immunological phenotypes. Most CMV-associated TCR beta chains appeared to be HLA-restricted in a later analysis, and the HLA associations seemed to be driven largely by CMV exposure. For the cohort, immune exposure information was limited to CMV serostatus. This cohort had only TCR beta chains sequenced, and the lack of alpha or paired-chain data limited which features could be detected. A further reported finding was that TCR beta sequences accurately predicted the HLA-A and HLA-B alleles for most subjects in the first cohort. An earlier analysis of approximately 500 of the donors showed that most TCR beta V segments appeared in productive rearrangements either about 87% or about 30% of the time, which broadly matched IMGT annotations. Because HLA typing was missing for some donors at each locus, association tests included only the typed subset. Correlated functional status among segregating V segments might be attributable to linkage disequilibrium, but an unknown experimental factor could not be ruled out. A total of 150 or so TCR beta chains were listed by the study as associated with cytomegalovirus. Compared with the 666-donor mean, donors in an Asian-associated ancestry cluster had fewer N-insertions in productive TCRs, according to a later genetic analysis. A later genetic analysis associated a missense DCLRE1C variant with V-gene and J-gene trimming of TCR beta chains, and an independent cohort replicated the association.

Trimming at the junction amounts to 6 bases on V and 4 bases on J, and the germline ends lie 8 bases apart. CDR1 MDHEN and CDR2 SYDVKM were looked up in the germline V gene. From cysteine to phenylalanine, the CDR3 is 12 amino acids long. Of the read, only the CDR3 DNA is kept; its 36 bases are in frame from base 1. Receptors were amplified or captured by the immunoSEQ multiplex PCR assay. For the multiplex PCR, a mixture combining 60 forward primers for TCR Vbeta segments and 13 reverse primers for TCR Jbeta segments was used. The CDR3 region of rearranged TCR beta genes was amplified from genomic DNA by a multiplex PCR assay. The amplified TCR beta libraries were sequenced on the Illumina HiSeq System as 87-base-pair reads. Per the source publication's procedure: A later analysis counted tens of millions of unique TCR beta chains across the 670 or so repertoires, and around 9.9 million of these chains were shared by at least two donors. To remove PCR and sequencing errors, raw reads were error-corrected and collapsed into unique sequences using a nearest-neighbor algorithm that merged closely related sequences. To assign V, D and J gene segments, CDR3 sequences were aligned to IMGT reference sequences. For a sequence to be retained, a match of at least six nucleotides to both a V gene segment and a J gene segment was required. A rearrangement was called productive if the CDR3 had no stop codons and remained in frame with V and J, and every other rearrangement was called non-productive. Following IMGT convention, CDR3 was defined as the stretch from the second conserved V-encoded cysteine up to the conserved J-encoded phenylalanine. The earlier analysis of some 540 of the donors excluded any sequence lacking an unambiguous match to a single V gene segment. An earlier analysis of some 610 of the donors called V segments functional above 56.7% productive rearrangements and segregating when the between-donor standard deviation exceeded 5%. A statistical classification framework was developed to diagnose cytomegalovirus status using the catalog of TCR beta chain sequences. In a later analysis, V and J genes were assigned by comparing TCR nucleotide sequences against IMGT/GENE-DB human TR gene sequences. Using the TCRdist pipeline, a later analysis assigned CDR3 sequences along with most-parsimonious VDJ recombination scenarios. A later analysis defined each TCR beta chain by its CDR3 amino acid sequence plus V-gene family, and excluded reads lacking a unique V-gene family. A later analysis removed roughly 590 highly shared, low-generation-probability nucleotide sequences to deal with suspected cross-contamination and a sequencing artifact. In a later analysis, a clonal expansion index for each public chain was calculated from normalized within-repertoire ranks of inferred template counts. In a later analysis, generation probabilities were computed with a VDJ recombination model fitted to out-of-frame rearrangements, and the resulting probabilities were checked against IGoR. A later analysis scored TCR-TCR, TCR-HLA and TCR-CMV co-occurrence with hypergeometric tests, applying a repertoire-size bias correction to TCR pairs. A later analysis estimated false discovery rates by permuting HLA or CMV assignments 20 times. A later analysis grouped co-occurring TCRs with DBSCAN, adding TCRdist sequence similarity when clustering within HLA-allele-positive subsets. Repertoires with fewer than 30,000 or more than 120,000 public chains, plus five repertoires with anomalous nucleotide sharing, were excluded from co-occurrence clustering. The table was pulled from immuneACCESS by TCRdb, which kept in-frame rearrangements only. Such tables lose some clones; where checked, under half of the loss comes from unresolved V genes, and the rest has no known cause. The V and J calls and the clone size are those of that table, but D and trimming were determined from the DNA. The sample's records list fewer than 110,000 clones. 3% to 3.5% of the sample lies in the top ten.

Source material: PBMCs. This chain is built from TRBV28 and TRBJ2-3, with no confident D gene call. The source of this sequence is a man aged 35 to 55 in good health and CMV-seronegative. The CDR3 protein sequence reads: CASSTYSDTQYF. The nucleotide sequence reads TGTGCCAGCAGCACCTATTCAGATACGCAGTATTTT.